The present TCR beta chain was sequenced within a study of blood T cells in healthy people across ages. PCR was performed a second time for about 7 to 12 cycles using a sample-barcoded 5' primer and a J-beta primer mix. Each sample provided no less than 2.5 million CDR3-containing paired-end reads. One entry per CDR3 protein, called by TCRdb with MiXCR from the 5' RACE reads. This table has about 1.4 million distinct CDR3 sequences, approximately 60% appearing once. Staff drew roughly 10 milliliters of peripheral blood from each donor. The authors extracted at least 6 micrograms of total RNA per sample. The sequenced sample was blood. This receptor was taken from a man aged 18 to 35 in good health.

The CDR3, as DNA: TGTGCCATCAGTGAGAGGTTATGGGGGGCAGCTAATGAAAAACTGTTTTTT. Translated: CAISERLWGAANEKLFF. This sequence joins TRBV10-3 and TRBJ1-4; TRBD1 might be the D (6 bases). The CDR3 is 17 amino acids. V shed 2 bases and J shed 3 bases, with 16 bases lying between them. The germline gives CDR1 ENHRY, CDR2 SYGVKD.